A selection of T cell receptor beta chains follows, all from one sample in a study of cytomegalovirus exposure and HLA in healthy donors. Sequenced by immunoSEQ multiplex PCR; TCRdb stores in-frame clones only, minus some. Counted here are roughly 200,000 clones, around four fifths occurring once; the ten biggest clones make up 0.55% to 0.7%. Sample: PBMCs. The receptor set was obtained from a woman aged 40 to 55 in good health and CMV-seronegative. Both conserved end residues are part of each CDR3. D genes are given only for firm matches. Not all rows give a size; the values are once, few, many and, for expanded clones, a class.

j_call,d_call,clone_size,v_call,cdr3_nt,cdr3_aa
TRBJ2-7,-,-,TRBV7-2,TGTGCCATCGATAAGGTGGGCACCTACGAGCAGTACTTC,CAIDKVGTYEQYF
TRBJ2-2,-,-,TRBV5-1,TGCGCCAGCAGCTTGGAGGTGGAGACCCCGAACACCGGGGAGCTGTTTTTT,CASSLEVETPNTGELFF
TRBJ2-7,-,-,TRBV19,TGTGCCAGTAGTGCAGGTAATTACGAGCAGTACTTC,CASSAGNYEQYF
TRBJ2-1,-,-,TRBV19,TGTGCCAGTAGGATAACCGGGACAAAATACAATGAGCAGTTCTTC,CASRITGTKYNEQFF
TRBJ2-7,TRBD1,-,TRBV5-1,TGCGCCAGCAGCAATCCCATTCAGGGGGCCTACGAGCAGTACTTC,CASSNPIQGAYEQYF
TRBJ1-5,-,-,TRBV2,TGTGCCAGCAGTGTAGAGATATCTGATCAGCCCCAGCATTTT,CASSVEISDQPQHF
TRBJ2-3,-,-,TRBV30,TGTGCCTGGGCGTCCCAGACTCCGTATTTT,CAWASQTPYF
TRBJ2-1,TRBD2,-,TRBV7-2,TGTGCCAGCAGCCCGGGGGGGCCAAATGAGCAGTTCTTC,CASSPGGPNEQFF
TRBJ2-3,-,-,TRBV27,TGTGCCAGCAGTACAGGGAGGGGCACAGATACGCAGTATTTT,CASSTGRGTDTQYF
TRBJ1-2,TRBD1,once,TRBV9,TGTGCCAGCAGCGTAGATAGGGGGCCGACCTATGGCTACACCTTC,CASSVDRGPTYGYTF
TRBJ1-5,TRBD1,once,TRBV16,TGTGCCAGCAGCATGCGGGACAGGGGGGGCCAGCCCCAGCATTTT,CASSMRDRGGQPQHF
TRBJ1-1,-,-,TRBV28,TGTGCCAGCACCGTAGAGACAGTCACTGAAGCTTTCTTT,CASTVETVTEAFF
TRBJ2-3,-,-,TRBV28,TGTGCCAGCAACCCTTCTACGGATACGCAGTATTTT,CASNPSTDTQYF
TRBJ1-5,-,-,TRBV7-2,TGTGCCAGCAGATTACAGGGAAGCAATCAGCCCCAGCATTTT,CASRLQGSNQPQHF
TRBJ1-1,-,-,TRBV5-8,TGTGCCAGCAGCCGATACAACAGCCTAAACACTGAAGCTTTCTTT,CASSRYNSLNTEAFF
TRBJ1-2,TRBD1,-,TRBV6-1,TGTGCCAGCAGTGGTTCAGGACAGGGCAGTTATGGCTACACCTTC,CASSGSGQGSYGYTF
TRBJ2-2,TRBD1,-,TRBV7-9,TGTTCCAGCAGCCCAAGGACCCCCGGGACAGGGGACACCGGGGAGCTGTTTTTT,CSSSPRTPGTGDTGELFF
TRBJ2-2,-,-,TRBV7-9,TGTGCCAGCAGCCCTCCCCCGGGACACACGAACACCGGGGAGCTGTTTTTT,CASSPPPGHTNTGELFF
TRBJ1-2,-,-,TRBV19,TGTGCCAGTAGTATATGGGGGACTCTCTATGGCTACACCTTC,CASSIWGTLYGYTF
TRBJ1-1,-,-,TRBV7-9,TGTGCCAGCAGCTTAATAGTGAACACTGAAGCTTTCTTT,CASSLIVNTEAFF
TRBJ2-7,-,-,TRBV5-1,TGCGCCAGCAGCACCGGGACTTCCACCTACGAGCAGTACTTC,CASSTGTSTYEQYF
TRBJ1-1,-,-,TRBV2,TGTGCCAGCAGTTCGGGGTACACTGAAGCTTTCTTT,CASSSGYTEAFF
TRBJ1-2,-,-,TRBV4-3,TGCGCCAGCAGCCAAGACGGTACAGTCCCCTATGGCTACACCTTC,CASSQDGTVPYGYTF
TRBJ1-1,-,-,TRBV6-1,TGTGCCAGCAGTGACTTACGGACAGAGAACACTGAAGCTTTCTTT,CASSDLRTENTEAFF
TRBJ1-1,-,-,TRBV4-1,TGCGCCAGCAGCCAAGCGCAGGGAAACACTGAAGCTTTCTTT,CASSQAQGNTEAFF
TRBJ1-3,-,few,TRBV15,TGTGCCACCAGCAGAGCCAGGGGAAACACCATATATTTT,CATSRARGNTIYF
TRBJ1-2,-,-,TRBV18,TGTGCCAGCTCGCCGACGGAGAACTATGGCTACACCTTC,CASSPTENYGYTF
TRBJ1-3,-,-,TRBV11-2,TGTGCCAGCAGCGTAACAACAGGGTCCGGAAACACCATATATTTT,CASSVTTGSGNTIYF
TRBJ1-2,-,-,TRBV4-3,TGCGCCAGCAGCCAAGGACAAGGGGCCTATGGCTACACCTTC,CASSQGQGAYGYTF
TRBJ1-2,TRBD1,-,TRBV5-4,TGTGCCAGCAGCCCTGACAGGGACTATGGCTACACCTTC,CASSPDRDYGYTF
TRBJ1-5,TRBD1,-,TRBV7-2,TGTGCCAGCAGTTATGACAGGGGGAACCAGCCCCAGCATTTT,CASSYDRGNQPQHF
TRBJ1-2,-,once,TRBV5-1,TGCGCCAGCAGCCCGGGGAACCGGGATCCTTATGGCTACACCTTC,CASSPGNRDPYGYTF
TRBJ2-3,TRBD2,-,TRBV9,TGTGCCAGCAGCGTAGGCCGGGGGGGGGAAGATACGCAGTATTTT,CASSVGRGGEDTQYF
TRBJ2-5,-,-,TRBV12-2,TGTGCAAGTCGCTTGGTGGGGGCCTGGGAGACCCAGTACTTC,CASRLVGAWETQYF
TRBJ1-1,TRBD1,many,TRBV10-3,TGTGCCATCAGAACTACGGACAGGGGGAACACTGAAGCTTTCTTT,CAIRTTDRGNTEAFF
TRBJ1-4,TRBD1,-,TRBV28,TGTGCCAGCAGTGAGACAGGGATTAATGAAAAACTGTTTTTT,CASSETGINEKLFF
TRBJ2-2,-,-,TRBV18,TGTGCCAGCTCACCTGATCGGGATGAGCTGTTTTTT,CASSPDRDELFF
TRBJ2-7,TRBD2,-,TRBV11-3,TGTGCCAGCAGCTTAGACCCAACTAGCGGGGTCGAGCAGTACTTC,CASSLDPTSGVEQYF
TRBJ1-1,-,-,TRBV6-1,TGTGCCAGCAGTGAGCAGGGTCACACTGAAGCTTTCTTT,CASSEQGHTEAFF
TRBJ1-1,-,-,TRBV6-5,TGTGCCAGCGGGGAAAGGGGGTCCAACACTGAAGCTTTCTTT,CASGERGSNTEAFF
TRBJ2-1,TRBD1,once,TRBV9,TGTGCCAGCAGCGTAGTAGAGCGGACAGGGAGCTCCTACAATGAGCAGTTCTTC,CASSVVERTGSSYNEQFF
TRBJ2-5,-,-,TRBV15,TGTGCCACCAGCTTCTTCCTGGAGACCCAGTACTTC,CATSFFLETQYF
TRBJ2-7,TRBD2,-,TRBV28,TGTGCCAGCAGTCCCCCCGGGGGGGGACCCTACGAGCAGTACTTC,CASSPPGGGPYEQYF
TRBJ2-6,-,-,TRBV9,TGTGCCAGCAGCGGACTGGGGGCGCCTATTGGGGCCAACGTCCTGACTTTC,CASSGLGAPIGANVLTF
TRBJ1-5,-,-,TRBV7-8,TGTGCCAGCAGCTTAGTGGCAGGGTCTAGAGGAAATCAGCCCCAGCATTTT,CASSLVAGSRGNQPQHF
TRBJ2-3,TRBD2,-,TRBV5-1,TGCGCCACCTCACACGGGGGGGCTAGCACAGATACGCAGTATTTT,CATSHGGASTDTQYF
TRBJ2-6,-,-,TRBV5-1,TGCGCCAGCAGCTTGGACTCCCGCTCTGGGGCCAACGTCCTGACTTTC,CASSLDSRSGANVLTF
TRBJ1-1,-,-,TRBV5-1,TGCGCCAGCAGCCGCACCCCTCAAGAGGGGAACACTGAAGCTTTCTTT,CASSRTPQEGNTEAFF